Here is one T cell receptor (beta chain) with its context. Antigen: not known. The data were obtained in a study of monozygotic twins with inflammatory bowel disease. An amount of approximately 3,600 ng of total RNA was used for each TCR library. TCRalpha along with TCRbeta cDNA was subjected to two nested PCRs lasting approximately 16 and 10 cycles. TCRdb re-called the 5' RACE reads, yielding one record per CDR3 amino acid sequence without DNA. Its table records 350,000 to 400,000 distinct CDR3 sequences. General study results and limits: Healthy co-twins exceeded IBD patients in TCRbeta diversity as measured by inverse Simpson. For IBD, no single strong associated signal or clonotype was supported.

Germline CDR1 reads SGHDT; CDR2 reads YYEEEE. The CDR3 has 14 residues. The receptor comes from a human donor with ulcerative colitis or Crohn's disease, or a healthy co-twin of an affected twin (not recorded which). V usage is TRBV5-6 and J usage is TRBJ2-7; the TRBD1 assignment by TCRdb is unverifiable without DNA. The source material was blood. The CDR3 is CASSYSGQIYEQYF.